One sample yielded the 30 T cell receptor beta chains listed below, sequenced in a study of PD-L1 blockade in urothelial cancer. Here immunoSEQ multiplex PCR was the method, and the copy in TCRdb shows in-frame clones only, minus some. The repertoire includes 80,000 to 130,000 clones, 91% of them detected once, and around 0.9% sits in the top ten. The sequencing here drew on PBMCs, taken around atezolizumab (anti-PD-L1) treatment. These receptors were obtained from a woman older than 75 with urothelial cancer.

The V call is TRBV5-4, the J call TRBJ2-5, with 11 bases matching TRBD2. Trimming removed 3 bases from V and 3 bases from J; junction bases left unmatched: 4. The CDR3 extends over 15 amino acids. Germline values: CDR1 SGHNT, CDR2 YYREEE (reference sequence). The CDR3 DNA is TGTGCCAGCAGCTCTATAGCGGGAGGGGAAGAGACCCAGTACTTC. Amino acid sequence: CASSSIAGGEETQYF.

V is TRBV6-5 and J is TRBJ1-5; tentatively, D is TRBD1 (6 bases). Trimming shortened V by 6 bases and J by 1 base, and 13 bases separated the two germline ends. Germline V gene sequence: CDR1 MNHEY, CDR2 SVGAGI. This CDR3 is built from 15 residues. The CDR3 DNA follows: TGTGCCAGCAGAGAACAGGGTCCCAGCAATCAGCCCCAGCATTTT. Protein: CASREQGPSNQPQHF.

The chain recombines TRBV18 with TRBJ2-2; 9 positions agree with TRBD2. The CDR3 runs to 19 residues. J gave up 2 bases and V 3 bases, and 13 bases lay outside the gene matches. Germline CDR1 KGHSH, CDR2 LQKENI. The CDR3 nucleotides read TGTGCCAGCTCACCCACAGCGGGGGGAAAGACTTCCAACACCGGGGAGCTGTTTTTT. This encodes CASSPTAGGKTSNTGELFF.

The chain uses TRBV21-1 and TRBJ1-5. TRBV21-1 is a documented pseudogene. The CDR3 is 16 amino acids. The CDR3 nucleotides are TGTGCCAGTAGCCGAGGGGAGGGAGGTAGCAATCAGCCCCAGCATTTT. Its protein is CASSRGEGGSNQPQHF.

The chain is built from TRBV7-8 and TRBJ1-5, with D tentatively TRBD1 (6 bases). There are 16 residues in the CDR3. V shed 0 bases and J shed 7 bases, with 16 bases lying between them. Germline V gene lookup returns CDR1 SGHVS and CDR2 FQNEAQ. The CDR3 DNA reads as TGTGCCAGCAGCTTAGCGGCCTTGGGGGGGCGCCAGCCCCAGCATTTT. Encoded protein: CASSLAALGGRQPQHF.

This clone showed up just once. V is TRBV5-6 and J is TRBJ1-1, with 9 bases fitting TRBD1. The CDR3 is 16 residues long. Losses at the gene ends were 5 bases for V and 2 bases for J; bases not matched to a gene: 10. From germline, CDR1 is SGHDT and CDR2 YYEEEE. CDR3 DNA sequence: TGTGCCAGCAGTTTAGGCCCTACAGGGGGCAACACTGAAGCTTTCTTT. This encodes CASSLGPTGGNTEAFF. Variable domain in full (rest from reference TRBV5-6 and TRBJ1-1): DAGVTQSPTHLIKTRGQQVTLRCSPKSGHDTVSWYQQALGQGPQFIFQYYEEEERQRGNFPDRFSGHQFPNYSSELNVNALLLGDSALYLCASSLGPTGGNTEAFFGQGTRLTVV.

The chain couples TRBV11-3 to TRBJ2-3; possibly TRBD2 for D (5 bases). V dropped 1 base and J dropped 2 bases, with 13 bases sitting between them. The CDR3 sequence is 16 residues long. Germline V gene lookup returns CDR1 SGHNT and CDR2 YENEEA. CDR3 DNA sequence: TGTGCCAGCAGCTTAGCGGTTACTAGAAACACAGATACGCAGTATTTT. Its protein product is CASSLAVTRNTDTQYF.

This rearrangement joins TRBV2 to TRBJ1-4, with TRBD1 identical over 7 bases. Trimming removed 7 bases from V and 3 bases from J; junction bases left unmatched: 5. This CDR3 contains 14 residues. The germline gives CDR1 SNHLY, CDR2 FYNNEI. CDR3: CASKGASANEKLFF. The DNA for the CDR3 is TGTGCCAGCAAGGGGGCGTCAGCTAATGAAAAACTGTTTTTT.

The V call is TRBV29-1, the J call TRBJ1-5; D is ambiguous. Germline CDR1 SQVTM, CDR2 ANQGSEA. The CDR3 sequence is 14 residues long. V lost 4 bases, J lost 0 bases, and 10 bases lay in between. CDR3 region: CSVAVQASNQPQHF. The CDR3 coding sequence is TGCAGCGTTGCGGTCCAGGCTAGCAATCAGCCCCAGCATTTT.

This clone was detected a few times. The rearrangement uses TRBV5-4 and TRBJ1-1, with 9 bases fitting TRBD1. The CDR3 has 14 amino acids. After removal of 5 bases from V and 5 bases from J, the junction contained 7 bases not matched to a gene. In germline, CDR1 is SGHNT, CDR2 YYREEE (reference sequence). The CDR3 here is CASSPGGQGTEAFF. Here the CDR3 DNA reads TGTGCCAGCAGTCCCGGGGGACAGGGTACTGAAGCTTTCTTT.

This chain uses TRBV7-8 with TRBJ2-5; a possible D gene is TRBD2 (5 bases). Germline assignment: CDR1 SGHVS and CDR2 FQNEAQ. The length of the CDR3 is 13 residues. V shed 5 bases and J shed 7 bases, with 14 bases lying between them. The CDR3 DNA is TGTGCCAGCAGCCCCCGGGGTTACGGGACCCAGTACTTC. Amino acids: CASSPRGYGTQYF.

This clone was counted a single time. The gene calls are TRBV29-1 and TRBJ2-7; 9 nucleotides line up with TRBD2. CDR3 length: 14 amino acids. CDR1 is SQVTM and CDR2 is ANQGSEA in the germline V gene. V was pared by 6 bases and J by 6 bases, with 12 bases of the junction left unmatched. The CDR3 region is CSVVTSGRLGEQYF. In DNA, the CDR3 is TGCAGCGTCGTGACTAGCGGACGCTTGGGCGAGCAGTACTTC.

The CDR3 nucleotides read TGTGCCAGCACCCCCGGGAGTGGTCTGAACACCGGGGAGCTGTTTTTT. This gives the protein CASTPGSGLNTGELFF. The gene calls are TRBV7-9 and TRBJ2-2; a weak D match, TRBD2 (6 bases). The germline CDR1 and CDR2 sequences are SEHNR and FQNEAQ (reference sequence). V was trimmed by 7 bases and J by 1 base, leaving 16 bases between them. The CDR3 runs to 16 residues.

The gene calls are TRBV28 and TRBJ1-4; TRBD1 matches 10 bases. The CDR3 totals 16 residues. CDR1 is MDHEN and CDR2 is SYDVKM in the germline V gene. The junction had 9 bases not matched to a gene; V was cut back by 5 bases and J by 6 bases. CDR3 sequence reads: CASSTRWTGGHEKLFF. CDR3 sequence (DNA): TGTGCCAGCAGTACCCGCTGGACAGGGGGACATGAAAAACTGTTTTTT.

In nucleotides, the CDR3 is TGTGCCAGCAGTGCGACCGGATATACGACTGCCCAGCATTTT. Its protein is CASSATGYTTAQHF. V and J are TRBV6-1 and TRBJ1-5; D is unclear. This CDR3 comprises 14 residues. V was trimmed by 4 bases and J by 11 bases, leaving 18 bases between them. Per the germline V gene, CDR1 is MNHNS and CDR2 is SASEGT.

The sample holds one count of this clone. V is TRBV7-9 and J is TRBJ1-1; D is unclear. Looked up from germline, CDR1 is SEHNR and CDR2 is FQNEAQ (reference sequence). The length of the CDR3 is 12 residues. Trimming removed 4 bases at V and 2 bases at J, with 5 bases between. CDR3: CASSSINTEAFF. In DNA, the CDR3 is TGTGCCAGCAGCTCAATTAACACTGAAGCTTTCTTT.

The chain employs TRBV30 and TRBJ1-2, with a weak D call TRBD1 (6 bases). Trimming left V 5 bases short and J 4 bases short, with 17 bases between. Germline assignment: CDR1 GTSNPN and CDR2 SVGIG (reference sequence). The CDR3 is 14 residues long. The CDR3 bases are TGTGCCTGGGCCACTCATACAGGGAGCTATGGCTACACCTTC. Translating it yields CAWATHTGSYGYTF.

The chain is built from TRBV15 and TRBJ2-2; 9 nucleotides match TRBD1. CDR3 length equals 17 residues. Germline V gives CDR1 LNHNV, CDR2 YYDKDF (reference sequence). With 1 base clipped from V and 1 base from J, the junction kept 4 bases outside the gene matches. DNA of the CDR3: TGTGCCACCAGCAGAGGGGGGGGACAGGGGAACACCGGGGAGCTGTTTTTT. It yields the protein CATSRGGGQGNTGELFF.

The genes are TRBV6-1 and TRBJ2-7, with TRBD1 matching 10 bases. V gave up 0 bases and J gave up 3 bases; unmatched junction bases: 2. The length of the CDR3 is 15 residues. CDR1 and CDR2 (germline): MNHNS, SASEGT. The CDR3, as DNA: TGTGCCAGCAGTGAAGCCGGGACAGGGGTCTACGAGCAGTACTTC. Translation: CASSEAGTGVYEQYF.

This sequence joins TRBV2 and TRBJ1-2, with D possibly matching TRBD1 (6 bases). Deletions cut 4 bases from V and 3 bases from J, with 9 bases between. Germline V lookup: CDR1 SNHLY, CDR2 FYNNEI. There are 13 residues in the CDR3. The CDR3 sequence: CASSADRDYGYTF. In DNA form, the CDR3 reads TGTGCCAGCAGTGCGGACAGAGACTATGGCTACACCTTC.

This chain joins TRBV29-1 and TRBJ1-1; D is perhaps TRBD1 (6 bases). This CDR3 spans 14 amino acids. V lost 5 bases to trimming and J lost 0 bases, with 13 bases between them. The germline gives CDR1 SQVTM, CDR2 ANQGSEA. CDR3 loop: CSVSNQGLNTEAFF. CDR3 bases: TGCAGCGTTTCGAACCAGGGGTTGAACACTGAAGCTTTCTTT. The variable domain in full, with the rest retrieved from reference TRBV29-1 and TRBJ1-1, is SAVISQKPSRDICQRGTSLTIQCQVDSQVTMMFWYRQQPGQSLTLIATANQGSEATYESGFVIDKFPISRPNLTFSTLTVSNMSPEDSSIYLCSVSNQGLNTEAFFGQGTRLTVV.

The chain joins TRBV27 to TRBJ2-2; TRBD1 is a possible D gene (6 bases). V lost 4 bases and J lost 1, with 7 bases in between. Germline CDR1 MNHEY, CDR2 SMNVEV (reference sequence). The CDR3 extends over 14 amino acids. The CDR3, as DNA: TGTGCCAGCAGTTCACAGGGGAACACCGGGGAGCTGTTTTTT. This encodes CASSSQGNTGELFF.

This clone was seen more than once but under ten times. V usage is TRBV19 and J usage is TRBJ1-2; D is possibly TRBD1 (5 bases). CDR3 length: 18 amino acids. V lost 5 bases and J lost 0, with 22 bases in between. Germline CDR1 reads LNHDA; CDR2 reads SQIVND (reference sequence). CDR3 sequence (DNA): TGTGCCAGTAGTCCTAACGGGGACTTTGCTCGAGCTAACTATGGCTACACCTTC. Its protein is CASSPNGDFARANYGYTF.

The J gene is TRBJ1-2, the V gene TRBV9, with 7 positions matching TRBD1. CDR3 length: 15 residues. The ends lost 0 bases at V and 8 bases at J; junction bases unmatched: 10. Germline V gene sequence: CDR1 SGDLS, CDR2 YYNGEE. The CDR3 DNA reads TGTGCCAGCAGCGTAGCTCGAGACAGGGCGGACGGCTACACCTTC. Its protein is CASSVARDRADGYTF.

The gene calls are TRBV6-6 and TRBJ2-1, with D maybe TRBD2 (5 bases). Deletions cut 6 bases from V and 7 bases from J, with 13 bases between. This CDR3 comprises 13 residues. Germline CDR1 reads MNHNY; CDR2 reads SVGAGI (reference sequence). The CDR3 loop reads CASSPSRGNEQFF. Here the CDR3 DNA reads TGTGCCAGCAGCCCATCCCGGGGAAATGAGCAGTTCTTC.

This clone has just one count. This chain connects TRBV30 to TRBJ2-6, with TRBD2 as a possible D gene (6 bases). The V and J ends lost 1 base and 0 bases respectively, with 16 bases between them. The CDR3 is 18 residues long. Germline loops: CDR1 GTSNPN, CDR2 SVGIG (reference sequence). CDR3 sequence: CAWSGSAGRYSGANVLTF. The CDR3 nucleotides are TGTGCCTGGAGTGGATCCGCGGGACGCTACTCTGGGGCCAACGTCCTGACTTTC. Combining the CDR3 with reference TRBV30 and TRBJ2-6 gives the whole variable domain SQTIHQWPATLVQPVGSPLSLECTVEGTSNPNLYWYRQAAGRGLQLLFYSVGIGQISSEVPQNLSASRPQDRQFILSSKKLLLSDSGFYLCAWSGSAGRYSGANVLTFGAGSRLTVL.

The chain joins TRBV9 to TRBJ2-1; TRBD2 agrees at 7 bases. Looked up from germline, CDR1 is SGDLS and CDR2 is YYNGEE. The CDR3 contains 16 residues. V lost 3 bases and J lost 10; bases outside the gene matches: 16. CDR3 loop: CASSASEASGRKEQFF. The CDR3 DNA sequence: TGTGCCAGCAGCGCCTCCGAGGCTAGCGGTCGGAAAGAGCAGTTCTTC.

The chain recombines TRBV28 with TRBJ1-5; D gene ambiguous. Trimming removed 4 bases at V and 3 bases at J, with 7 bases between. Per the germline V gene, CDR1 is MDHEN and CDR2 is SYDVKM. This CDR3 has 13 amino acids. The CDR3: CASSSGFNQPQHF. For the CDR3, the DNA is TGTGCCAGCAGTTCGGGGTTCAATCAGCCCCAGCATTTT.

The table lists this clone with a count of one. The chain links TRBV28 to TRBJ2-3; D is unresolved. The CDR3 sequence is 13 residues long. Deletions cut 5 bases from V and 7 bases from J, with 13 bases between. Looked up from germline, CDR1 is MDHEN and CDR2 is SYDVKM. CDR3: CASSPLRGNTQYF. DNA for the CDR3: TGTGCCAGCAGTCCCCTCCGCGGTAATACGCAGTATTTT.

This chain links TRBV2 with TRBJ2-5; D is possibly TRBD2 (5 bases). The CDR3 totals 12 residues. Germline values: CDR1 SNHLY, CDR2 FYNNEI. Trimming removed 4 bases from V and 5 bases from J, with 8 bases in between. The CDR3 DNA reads TGTGCCAGCAGTGGGCTAGCCGAGACCCAGTACTTC. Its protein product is CASSGLAETQYF.